The next 18 T cell receptor beta chains were all read from a single sample in a study of T-cell memory formation after mild COVID-19. TCRdb itself ran the 5' RACE reads through MiXCR, one entry per CDR3 protein. Of 250,000 to 350,000 distinct CDR3 sequences in the sample, just under 20% are singletons; the top ten hold roughly 21%. The specimen was PBMCs or a T cell subset sorted from them (not recorded which). These TCRs come from a young man who had mild COVID-19 (a few samples of this study predate the infection). Cell type and time point are not known.

This clonotype came up a few times. The chain combines TRBV29-1 with TRBJ2-3; D gene unclear. Between the trimmed V and J ends, which lost 5 bases and 0 bases, there was a span of 3 bases. Germline V gene data show CDR1 as SQVTM and CDR2 as ANQGSEA. This CDR3 is built from 11 residues. For the CDR3, the DNA is TGCAGCGTTCGTAGCACAGATACGCAGTATTTT. Translating it yields CSVRSTDTQYF.

The CDR3: CASGLQGAGNSPLHF. Written as DNA, the CDR3 is TGTGCCAGCGGCCTACAGGGGGCGGGTAATTCACCCCTCCACTTT. The V gene is TRBV12-3 or TRBV12-4, the J gene TRBJ1-6, with 9 nucleotides matching TRBD1. CDR3 length: 15 residues. V trimming: 8 bases; J trimming: 6 bases; junction bases outside the gene matches: 8.

In its sample, this clonotype was seen many times. This chain links TRBV7-9 with TRBJ1-1; D call uncertain. Germline lookup yields CDR1 SEHNR and CDR2 FQNEAQ (reference sequence). The ends were cut back, 6 bases at V and 6 bases at J, with 5 bases in the middle. The length of the CDR3 is 10 residues. CDR3 DNA: TGTGCCAGCAGTCACCCTGAAGCTTTCTTT. This encodes CASSHPEAFF.

Only a few counts were recorded for this clonotype. J is TRBJ1-6 and V is TRBV7-2; 7 bases line up with TRBD1. The CDR3 contains 13 residues. With 4 bases clipped from V and 9 bases from J, the junction kept 3 bases outside the gene matches. Per germline, CDR1 SGHTA and CDR2 FQGNSA. The CDR3 loop reads CASSSRTGSPLHF. The CDR3 coding sequence is TGTGCCAGCAGCTCCCGGACAGGTTCACCCCTCCACTTT.

A few counts support this clonotype. The chain combines TRBV20-1 with TRBJ2-5, with 7 positions matching TRBD2. CDR1 DFQATT and CDR2 SNEGSKA come from the germline V gene (reference sequence). V trimming: 4 bases; J trimming: 4 bases; junction bases outside the gene matches: 6. The CDR3 runs 13 residues. CDR3 amino acids: CSATAGVGETQYF. The CDR3, as DNA: TGCAGTGCTACCGCGGGGGTCGGAGAGACCCAGTACTTC.

This clonotype was observed a handful of times. The junction differs from germline at one of its ends, possibly a read error. The chain links TRBV7-7 to TRBJ2-1, with TRBD1 identical over 7 bases. There are 15 residues in the CDR3. Per germline, CDR1 SSHAT and CDR2 FNYEAQ (reference sequence). The CDR3 coding sequence is TGTGCTAGCAGTTCAACAGGGGCCGGAAAAAATGAGCAGTTCTTC. It encodes CASSSTGAGKNEQFF. The whole variable domain, remainder taken from reference TRBV7-7 and TRBJ2-1, is GAGVSQSPRYKVTKRGQDVTLRCDPISSHATLYWYQQALGQGPEFLTYFNYEAQPDKSGLPSDRFSAERPEGSISTLTIQRTEQRDSAMYRCASSSTGAGKNEQFFGPGTRLTVL.

V is TRBV27 and J is TRBJ2-3; D call uncertain. The V end was cut by 3 bases, the J end by 2 bases, with 9 bases between. The CDR3 runs to 14 residues. The germline V gene encodes CDR1 MNHEY and CDR2 SMNVEV (reference sequence). Written as DNA, the CDR3 is TGTGCCAGCAGTTTTGACTTCGCCACAGATACGCAGTATTTT. Protein sequence: CASSFDFATDTQYF.

The genes are TRBV7-2 and TRBJ1-5, with 7 bases matching TRBD1. The V gene's germline CDR1 is SGHTA and CDR2 FQGNSA. With 1 base clipped from V and 5 bases from J, the junction kept 8 bases outside the gene matches. CDR3 length equals 16 residues. CDR3 loop: CASSLVGRQGHQPQHF. The CDR3 nucleotides read TGTGCCAGCAGCTTAGTTGGGAGACAGGGTCATCAGCCCCAGCATTTT.

This clonotype was seen repeatedly, ten times or more. CDR3 amino acids: CATSRTTPGYGYTF. CDR3 nucleotide sequence: TGTGCCACCAGCAGAACCACCCCAGGCTATGGCTACACCTTC. The chain links TRBV15 to TRBJ1-2; D unclear. The CDR3 runs to 14 residues. From germline, CDR1 is LNHNV and CDR2 YYDKDF (reference sequence). V lost 2 bases to trimming and J lost 4 bases, with 11 bases between them.

The chain uses TRBV28 and TRBJ2-1, with D perhaps assigned TRBD1 or TRBD2 (5 bases each). The V end lost 8 bases, the J end lost 9 bases, and 11 bases lay between the germline ends. Per the germline V gene, CDR1 is MDHEN and CDR2 is SYDVKM. The CDR3 contains 11 residues. The CDR3 loop reads CASGQGPEQFF. The CDR3 DNA reads TGTGCCAGCGGTCAGGGACCTGAGCAGTTCTTC.

The chain joins TRBV7-2 to TRBJ1-6; D unclear. This CDR3 comprises 16 residues. From germline, CDR1 is SGHTA and CDR2 FQGNSA. Trimming shortened V by 5 bases and J by 8 bases, and 19 bases separated the two germline ends. CDR3 loop: CASSPSPRRSDSPLHF. The CDR3 DNA sequence: TGTGCCAGCAGCCCATCCCCCAGGCGGTCGGATTCACCCCTCCACTTT. Combining the CDR3 with reference TRBV7-2 and TRBJ1-6 gives the whole variable domain GAGVSQSPSNKVTEKGKDVELRCDPISGHTALYWYRQSLGQGLEFLIYFQGNSAPDKSGLPSDRFSAERTGGSVSTLTIQRTQQEDSAVYLCASSPSPRRSDSPLHFGNGTRLTVT.

The chain has TRBV7-9 and TRBJ1-1; D gene ambiguous. CDR1 and CDR2 from the germline V gene are SEHNR and FQNEAQ (reference sequence). The CDR3 extends over 15 amino acids. V lost 4 bases and J lost 3, with 15 bases in between. The CDR3 DNA sequence: TGTGCCAGCAGCTACGTAGGGCCCAGGTACACTGAAGCTTTCTTT. It specifies CASSYVGPRYTEAFF.

This clonotype has a count of ten or more. J is TRBJ2-7 and V is TRBV5-1; no definite D call. The ends were cut back, 1 base at V and 5 bases at J, with 10 bases in the middle. Per the germline V gene, CDR1 is SGHRS and CDR2 is YFSETQ. There are 13 residues in the CDR3. CDR3 sequence reads: CASSLYHPDEQYF. The CDR3 nucleotides are TGCGCCAGCAGCTTGTACCATCCCGACGAGCAGTACTTC.

This clonotype showed up just a few times. The chain is built from TRBV5-1 and TRBJ2-3; 13 nucleotides agree with TRBD2. The CDR3 spans 17 residues. Looked up from germline, CDR1 is SGHRS and CDR2 is YFSETQ. V dropped 0 bases and J dropped 6; count of bases not matched to a gene: 7. The CDR3 DNA follows: TGCGCCAGCAGCTTGGCAACTAGCGGGGGGGCCGATGATACGCAGTATTTT. This codes for CASSLATSGGADDTQYF.

This clonotype was detected a few times. V usage is TRBV2 and J usage is TRBJ2-1; maybe TRBD2 (6 bases). The CDR3 totals 15 residues. Trimming cost V 2 bases and J 7 bases, with 15 bases left between them. Germline loops: CDR1 SNHLY, CDR2 FYNNEI. This chain's CDR3 is CASSESLLRGNEQFF. Written as DNA, the CDR3 is TGTGCCAGCAGTGAATCTCTCCTACGGGGGAATGAGCAGTTCTTC.

This clonotype has a handful of counts. The chain uses TRBV6-2 or TRBV6-3 and TRBJ2-7; a weak D match, TRBD2 (5 bases). This CDR3 is 16 amino acids long. From germline, CDR1 is MNHEY and CDR2 SVGEGT. The V end lost 6 bases, the J end lost 0 bases, and 18 bases lay between the germline ends. CDR3 DNA sequence: TGTGCCAGCAGCCTCCAGGACGGGGTGGTCTCCTACGAGCAGTACGTC. Its translation: CASSLQDGVVSYEQYV.

This clonotype was recorded at least ten times. The chain joins TRBV7-6 to TRBJ2-5; 7 nucleotides line up with TRBD1. Germline CDR1 is SGHVS and CDR2 is FNYEAQ. CDR3 length: 17 amino acids. J lost 5 bases, V lost 7 bases, and 19 bases had no gene match. The CDR3 sequence: CASNHIRDRGYRETQYF. The CDR3 DNA is TGTGCCAGCAACCACATCCGGGACAGAGGATACAGGGAGACCCAGTACTTC.

V and J are TRBV10-3 and TRBJ2-3, with D possibly matching TRBD1 (6 bases). CDR3 length equals 12 residues. The germline gives CDR1 ENHRY, CDR2 SYGVKD. Trimming stripped 6 bases from V and 3 bases from J, with 7 bases between. In DNA, the CDR3 is TGTGCCATCAGGACAGGAACAGATACGCAGTATTTT. Amino acid sequence: CAIRTGTDTQYF.